Sequencing of this T cell receptor beta chain was carried out in a study of shared clonotypes between healthy human individuals (dated by TCRdb to 2018 to 2021). Regarding the study in general: The cohort comprised a couple of women and a few men aged 18 to 49 years. The study deeply sequenced blood TCR repertoires of about 5 healthy adults to estimate repertoire size and the extent of clonotype sharing between individuals. To increase sequencing depth and limit assay-specific biases, TCR repertoire library preparation and sequencing were carried out by different laboratories using diverse techniques. Per donor, leukapheresis produced somewhere between about 0.94 and 9 billion PBMCs. For each donor, three plates each were used for CD4 naive and CD4 memory, two plates were used for CD8 naive, and one plate was used for CD8 memory. Study-wide conclusions, independent of this receptor: Incomplete sequencing was indicated by rarefaction of sorted-subset datasets, despite the large sequencing depth. Pairwise subsampling indicated that sequencing depth was expected to affect the degree of clonotype sharing among donors. Sharing across a few donors was observed for 4.5% to 6.5% of naive CD4, over 3% of naive CD8, 2% to 2.5% of memory CD4, and around 0.4% of memory CD8 clonotypes. Larger estimated clonotype richness was generally found for naive subsets than for memory subsets. Sampling was limited to blood, and TCR repertoires in tissue likely differ from TCR repertoires in blood. Higher generation probabilities were observed for clonotypes shared by all four sorted-subset donors than for non-shared clonotypes. The small number of donors limited the genetic and exposure-history diversity represented.

CD8 naive samples were CD45RO-negative cells positively selected for CCR7, giving a CD45RA+CCR7+ population that excluded TemRA cells. Donors were healthy HIV-negative adults with no recently reported acute infections or vaccinations. Every donor was a Caucasian adult residing in Nashville, Tennessee, USA. Blood was collected by leukapheresis, and PBMCs were isolated by Ficoll-Histopaque density gradient centrifugation and then cryopreserved in liquid nitrogen vapor phase. Purity and quantity of every magnetically sorted T cell population were checked by analytical flow cytometry. Genomic DNA was isolated from every sorted fraction and measured by UV absorbance on a Nanodrop 2000c. CDR1 and CDR2 are drawn from the germline V gene (reference sequence): SEHNR, FQNEAQ. Counted from cysteine to phenylalanine, this CDR3 has 14 amino acids. This entry keeps only the CDR3 DNA: 42 bases, framed from base 1. The V end loses 0 bases and the J end loses 2 bases, and a stretch of 8 bases separates them.

Concerning this clone: Its antigen has not been determined. Base-call qualities are not available, and no considerably larger clone is one nucleotide away. The identical CDR3 is also encoded by other nucleotide sequences in the sample.

Using the deep immunoSEQ assay, multiplex PCR amplified TCR CDR3 regions from genomic DNA. Extracted genomic DNA from each cell subset was distributed evenly across all wells of several immunoSEQ 96-well plates, and each plate was treated as a replicate. For sorted subsets, each replicate PCR was loaded with 150 to 250 ng genomic DNA, equivalent to 25,000 to 35,000 T cell genomes. Purified libraries were measured with a Qubit 3.0 fluorometer, size-checked on a Bioanalyzer 2100, and measured again with the KAPA Library Quantification kit. Each immunoSEQ 96-well plate was sequenced on its own single-read 150-cycle Illumina NextSeq 550 flow cell. Processing in the source paper ran as follows. Because the immunoSEQ output held only junctional sequences and lacked quality scores, the filtering could not match the filtering applied to full-length reads. To assign V/J genes and CDR3, sequences were annotated against IMGT germline references using PyIR, a Python wrapper for IgBLAST v1.9. Reads with weak V/J assignments (E-value above 1e-6), missing CDR3, stop codons, out-of-frame junctions, or ambiguous translated residues were removed. V3J clonotypes were defined as sequences sharing the same inferred V gene, J gene, and CDR3 amino acid sequence. Percentage overlap between repertoires was computed as shared unique clonotypes divided by the size of the smaller repertoire. Repertoire richness was assessed with RTK rarefaction, the Chao1 estimator, and Recon v2.1 estimates of unobserved clonotypes. Generation probabilities were computed with OLGA for all TCRbeta clonotypes obtained by the gDNA method from four donors. TCRdb retrieved this table from immuneACCESS and kept in-frame rearrangements only. Not all clones are present; in checked studies, unresolved V genes account for under half, and no reason is known for the remainder. V and J calls and clone size are copied from that table; D and trimming were computed from the DNA. The sample table records about 2.1 million clones; 85% to 95% of these occur just once. Of the sample, more than 1.5% is held by the ten largest clones.

The rearrangement combines TRBV7-9 with TRBJ2-7; tentative D gene TRBD2, with 6 bases matching. The sequence came from a man aged 18-30 years in good health. Some clones in this sample may be carry-over from other donors' samples. Material for sequencing was naive CD8+ T cells from PBMCs. The cell subset or site label, as the study defines it: CD45RA+CCR7+. The nucleotide sequence is TGTGCCAGCAGCTTAGCCGGGGGAACCTACGAGCAGTACTTC. Its translation is CASSLAGGTYEQYF.